The next 25 T cell receptor beta chains were all read from a single sample in a study of beta chain features in type 1 diabetes. The entirety of the isolated RNA underwent reverse transcription, so expressed TCRB transcripts were sequenced. Clones were sequenced by immunoSEQ multiplex PCR, and TCRdb holds only the in-frame ones, with some missing. The table has about 360,000 clones, roughly 12% seen once; the top ten hold around 0.02%. Sequenced input: naive CD4+ T cells from blood. The receptors originated from a man aged 18-30 years in good health.

The V and J genes are TRBV5-4 and TRBJ2-7; 10 bases are a match to TRBD2. The CDR3 runs to 15 residues. V was pared by 3 bases and J by 4 bases, with 7 bases of the junction left unmatched. Germline V gene data show CDR1 as SGHNT and CDR2 as YYREEE (reference sequence). CDR3 coding DNA: TGTGCCAGCAGCTCCGGGAGCGGGGGGGCTTACGAGCAGTACTTC. It codes for CASSSGSGGAYEQYF.

The chain links TRBV20-1 to TRBJ2-1; 9 bases agree with TRBD1. Germline V gene lookup returns CDR1 DFQATT and CDR2 SNEGSKA (reference sequence). The CDR3 runs 9 residues. Trimming took 6 bases from V and 15 from J; bases not matched to a gene: 3. The CDR3 coding sequence is TGCAGTGCCGGGACAGGGTGGTTCTTC. Protein sequence: CSAGTGWFF.

This sequence joins TRBV7-2 and TRBJ1-2, with TRBD1 identical over 7 bases. Germline lookup yields CDR1 SGHTA and CDR2 FQGNSA. CDR3 size: 14 residues. V gave up 5 bases and J gave up 7 bases; unmatched junction bases: 10. The CDR3 nucleotides read TGTGCCAGCAGCCCTTTTCGACAGGGACGTGGCTACACCTTC. Translated: CASSPFRQGRGYTF.

The chain couples TRBV4-1 to TRBJ2-1, with TRBD2 identical over 7 bases. The CDR3 consists of 15 residues. The germline CDR1 and CDR2 sequences are MGHRA and YSYEKL. After removal of 5 bases from V and 10 bases from J, the junction contained 14 bases not matched to a gene. The CDR3 here is CASSGRDPLGGEQFF. In nucleotides, the CDR3 is TGCGCCAGCAGCGGCCGGGACCCTTTGGGGGGGGAGCAGTTCTTC.

The table lists this clone with a few counts. V and J are TRBV7-2 and TRBJ2-5; TRBD1 matches 9 bases. Germline values: CDR1 SGHTA, CDR2 FQGNSA. After removal of 3 bases from V and 3 bases from J, the junction contained 8 bases not matched to a gene. The CDR3 spans 16 residues. The CDR3 region has the DNA TGTGCCAGCAGCTTGCCTTCCTGGACAGGGGAAGAGACCCAGTACTTC. It is translated as CASSLPSWTGEETQYF.

This clone has only a few counts. J is TRBJ1-2 and V is TRBV19, with 12 bases matching TRBD1. Germline V gene data show CDR1 as LNHDA and CDR2 as SQIVND (reference sequence). The V gene end was trimmed by 11 bases and the J gene end by 4 bases; junction bases not matched to a gene: 11. This CDR3 has 15 amino acids. The CDR3 DNA is TGTGCCGCATCCCGGGACAGGGGGCGAGGCTATGGCTACACCTTC. Protein: CAASRDRGRGYGYTF. The full variable domain, in which reference TRBV19 and TRBJ1-2 provide the parts outside the CDR3, is DGGITQSPKYLFRKEGQNVTLSCEQNLNHDAMYWYRQDPGQGLRLIYYSQIVNDFQKGDIAEGYSVSREKKESFPLTVTSAQKNPTAFYLCAASRDRGRGYGYTFGSGTRLTVV.

The chain employs TRBV7-9 and TRBJ1-1; D remains unclear. The CDR3 contains 14 residues. Germline V gives CDR1 SEHNR, CDR2 FQNEAQ (reference sequence). V gave up 0 bases and J gave up 5 bases, with 10 bases separating them. The CDR3 DNA reads as TGTGCCAGCAGCTTAGCCCAGACGAGGACTGAAGCTTTCTTT. Encoded protein: CASSLAQTRTEAFF.

This clone was counted between two and nine times. The chain combines TRBV7-9 with TRBJ1-3, with 9 bases lining up with TRBD1. The J segment lost 4 bases and the V segment lost 4 bases, leaving 5 bases of the junction unmatched. Germline values: CDR1 SEHNR, CDR2 FQNEAQ (reference sequence). The CDR3 consists of 15 residues. CDR3 loop: CASSSNRGLGNTIYF. CDR3 coding DNA: TGTGCCAGCAGCTCAAACAGGGGGCTGGGAAACACCATATATTTT.

In regard to this clone: Other DNA sequences in the same sample also yield this CDR3. This chain uses TRBV7-2 with TRBJ1-5; D is unresolved. The CDR3 consists of 13 residues. V lost 0 bases and J 7 bases, leaving 7 bases between the germline ends. CDR1 is SGHTA and CDR2 is FQGNSA in the germline V gene. As DNA, the CDR3 is TGTGCCAGCAGCTTAGCCACGGGGCAGCCCCAGCATTTT. Residues: CASSLATGQPQHF.

This clone has more than one count but fewer than ten. CDR3 sequence: CASSLEGSTDTQYF. The CDR3 region has the DNA TGCGCCAGCAGCTTGGAGGGGAGCACAGATACGCAGTATTTT. This chain links TRBV5-1 with TRBJ2-3, with D tentatively TRBD1 (5 bases). The CDR3 consists of 14 residues. Looked up from germline, CDR1 is SGHRS and CDR2 is YFSETQ. With 0 bases removed from V and 0 bases from J, the gap between germline ends came to 5 bases.

This clone showed up just a few times. The rearrangement uses TRBV23-1 and TRBJ2-3; 7 bases fit TRBD2. TRBV23-1 is placed among ORFs of uncertain function. This CDR3 contains 15 residues. The CDR3 protein is CAVEGGRGIKDTQYF. The CDR3 DNA sequence: TGCGCGGTTGAGGGAGGGCGGGGGATAAAAGATACGCAGTATTTT.

This clone was observed many times. The chain is built from TRBV7-9 and TRBJ2-1; possible D gene TRBD1, 6 bases. V lost 5 bases and J lost 2, with 13 bases in between. CDR1 is SEHNR, CDR2 FQNEAQ, per germline (reference sequence). This CDR3 spans 15 amino acids. CDR3 loop: CASSTTGSPYNEQFF. The DNA for the CDR3 is TGTGCCAGCAGCACCACAGGGTCTCCCTACAATGAGCAGTTCTTC.

V and J are TRBV4-1 and TRBJ2-1; TRBD2 agrees at 7 bases. Trimming cost V 5 bases and J 6 bases; bases outside gene matches: 7. The CDR3 contains 14 residues. Germline lookup yields CDR1 MGHRA and CDR2 YSYEKL. This chain's CDR3 is CASSRREISNEQFF. CDR3 sequence (DNA): TGCGCCAGCAGCAGGCGGGAGATTTCCAATGAGCAGTTCTTC.

V and J are TRBV6-1 and TRBJ2-1, with 9 bases matching TRBD2. CDR3 length equals 15 residues. V was clipped by 7 bases and J by 4 bases; unmatched bases: 8. Germline values: CDR1 MNHNS, CDR2 SASEGT. In DNA, the CDR3 is TGTGCCAGCACCTCCAGCGGGGGGAGTTACAATGAGCAGTTCTTC. Protein: CASTSSGGSYNEQFF.

This clone has only a few counts. This chain uses TRBV7-9 with TRBJ1-4; D uncertain. The germline V and J ends were trimmed by 6 bases and 10 bases, with 21 bases remaining between them. This CDR3 contains 15 residues. The V gene's germline CDR1 is SEHNR and CDR2 FQNEAQ (reference sequence). The CDR3 spells CASSSEQLRSGKLFF. The CDR3 coding sequence is TGTGCCAGCAGTAGTGAGCAGCTACGATCGGGAAAACTGTTTTTT.

V gene TRBV4-1 combines with J gene TRBJ1-1; D gene unclear. The CDR3 has 15 amino acids. Germline CDR1 MGHRA, CDR2 YSYEKL. The V end lost 0 bases, the J end lost 3 bases, and 11 bases lay between the germline ends. The CDR3 coding sequence is TGCGCCAGCAGCCAAGACCCAACAGCATACACTGAAGCTTTCTTT. Translation gives CASSQDPTAYTEAFF.

The CDR3 DNA follows: TGTGCCAGCAGCTTAGGGGTACAGGGCGGCGAGCAGTACTTC. Protein sequence: CASSLGVQGGEQYF. The rearrangement links TRBV7-2 to TRBJ2-7, with TRBD1 as a possible D gene (6 bases). The CDR3 is 14 amino acids. In germline, CDR1 is SGHTA, CDR2 FQGNSA. V lost 1 base and J 6 bases, leaving 13 bases between the germline ends.

This clone was found a few times. The chain carries TRBV5-1 and TRBJ1-2, with a possible D match to TRBD1 (5 bases). V lost 4 bases and J 3 bases, leaving 16 bases between the germline ends. This CDR3 has 15 residues. Germline lookup yields CDR1 SGHRS and CDR2 YFSETQ. The DNA of the CDR3 is TGCGCCAGCAGCCTGGTTGGGGGGTTGGACTATGGCTACACCTTC. It is translated as CASSLVGGLDYGYTF.

The rearrangement joins TRBV7-9 to TRBJ2-3, with 7 bases that match TRBD1. The germline V gene encodes CDR1 SEHNR and CDR2 FQNEAQ (reference sequence). The CDR3 covers 14 residues. V shed 1 base, J shed 6 bases, and the junction held 4 bases outside the gene matches. CDR3 sequence reads: CASSLGQGRDTQYF. The CDR3 region has the DNA TGTGCCAGCAGCTTAGGACAGGGTAGGGATACGCAGTATTTT.

The chain carries TRBV10-3 and TRBJ2-5, with 7 positions matching TRBD1. With 3 bases clipped from V and 3 bases from J, the junction kept 7 bases outside the gene matches. Germline assignment: CDR1 ENHRY and CDR2 SYGVKD. The CDR3 spans 15 residues. The CDR3, as DNA: TGTGCCATCAGTGACACTAACAGGGGAAAAGAGACCCAGTACTTC. It codes for CAISDTNRGKETQYF.

The chain has TRBV6-1 and TRBJ1-2; 7 bases match TRBD1. The CDR3 sequence is 14 residues long. The germline CDR1 and CDR2 sequences are MNHNS and SASEGT. V shed 1 base and J 9 bases; nucleotides not matched to a gene: 8. The CDR3 region is CASSEGSVQGSYTF. The CDR3 nucleotides read TGTGCCAGCAGTGAAGGTTCGGTACAGGGGAGCTACACCTTC.

This clone has just a few counts. The chain employs TRBV5-4 and TRBJ2-3; TRBD2 matches 7 bases. Germline V gene data show CDR1 as SGHNT and CDR2 as YYREEE (reference sequence). The V and J ends lost 2 bases and 1 base, in that order; junction bases with no gene match: 1. The CDR3 contains 14 residues. The CDR3 is CASSFLAGTDTQYF. The CDR3 DNA reads TGTGCCAGCAGCTTCCTAGCGGGCACAGATACGCAGTATTTT.

The chain joins TRBV28 to TRBJ1-5, with D unresolved. Germline CDR1 and CDR2: MDHEN and SYDVKM. This CDR3 spans 14 amino acids. V lost 4 bases and J 1 base, leaving 8 bases between the germline ends. CDR3 sequence (DNA): TGTGCCAGCAGTTACCCGCGGAGCAATCAGCCCCAGCATTTT. Translated, it gives CASSYPRSNQPQHF.

This clone was detected only a few times. The chain uses TRBV9 and TRBJ1-1, with 7 bases that match TRBD1. The CDR3 has 12 residues. V trimming: 3 bases; J trimming: 10 bases; junction bases outside the gene matches: 6. The germline V gene has CDR1 SGDLS and CDR2 YYNGEE. CDR3: CASSGQGGGAFF. As DNA, the CDR3 is TGTGCCAGCAGCGGACAGGGTGGTGGAGCTTTCTTT.

V is TRBV7-2 and J is TRBJ2-1, with D possibly TRBD1 on 6 matching bases. The CDR3 covers 15 residues. The germline CDR1 and CDR2 sequences are SGHTA and FQGNSA. V dropped 6 bases and J dropped 9 bases, with 21 bases sitting between them. The CDR3: CASSIQTGPLGEQFF. The DNA for the CDR3 is TGTGCCAGCAGTATCCAGACAGGTCCTTTAGGTGAGCAGTTCTTC.